This TCR beta chain was identified during a study of T cells after yellow fever vaccination (dated by TCRdb to the late 2010s). As for the study more broadly: The SMART-Seq v4 Ultra Low Input RNA kit was used to prepare libraries from fractions with low cell numbers. Bulk TCR alpha and beta repertoires were sequenced longitudinally to track T-cell clones before and after primary and booster YFV17D yellow fever vaccination. Two healthy male donors, one aged 18 to 30 and one aged 30 to 40 years, made up the cohort. Blood samples were taken at several timepoints before and after primary and secondary immunization, and bulk PBMC replicates and cell subsets were isolated. Study-wide conclusions, independent of this receptor: Because abundant contaminating clonotypes from the bulk population could be contained in FACS-sorted repertoires, computational filtering was required. Most clones expanded after primary vaccination (around 96% of CD4 and over 80% of CD8) were re-detected after the booster, suggesting that broad memory maintenance occurred. Because the study included only two donors, the extent to which the findings can be generalized is limited. The secondary T-cell response was found to be weaker but faster than the primary response, with a peak reached on day 5 rather than on day 15. A small share of clonotypes occurred in both CD4 and CD8 compartments, likely arising from convergent recombination.

Synthesis of TCR cDNA relied on 5'RACE template switching, a step that introduced a universal primer site along with unique molecular identifiers. cDNA synthesis was primed from both the TCR alpha and TCR beta constant segments. Library amplification involved two PCR steps, and the second step added sample barcodes and sequencing adapters. Sequencing of libraries was performed on Illumina HiSeq 2500 (2x100 bp) or NovaSeq (2x150 bp). The authors processed their data as follows. Demultiplexing of reads and collapsing into UMI consensus sequences were performed with MIGEC, and V(D)J alignment was carried out with MiXCR. Clonotypes responding to the vaccine were identified with edgeR on replicate PBMC samples, with the criteria of FDR below 0.01 and a log2 fold change above 5 up to day 15. Bulk clonotypes were assigned CD4 or CD8 identity according to which sequenced CD4 or CD8 repertoire held them at higher abundance. The public reads were run again by TCRdb, first through fastp at Q25 and then through MiXCR, and only productive beta chains were kept. CDR3 protein duplicates are merged, each entry listing the most common genes and DNA. These V and J calls rely on TCRdb rather than the paper's analysis. In this sample the table shows under 700,000 distinct CDR3 sequences, about a sixth of which occur a single time. Jointly, the top ten make up approximately 15% of the sample.

In this sample, this clonotype turned up a few times. The antigen it recognizes is unknown. One base away there is no much larger clone; base qualities are not given. The treatment or condition label on this specimen signifies: live attenuated yellow fever vaccine strain. At each blood-draw timepoint, two biological replicates of bulk PBMCs were obtained. A standard Ficoll-Paque protocol was used to isolate PBMCs from peripheral blood. TriZol was used to extract RNA from bulk PBMCs, CD4 and CD8 fractions, and dextramer-positive and dextramer-negative fractions. The specimen comprised PBMCs, sampled 5 to 6 days after the first yellow fever vaccination. This sequence originates from a man aged 18-30 years who received the YFV17D yellow fever vaccine.

The encoded CDR3 is CSVGLVLYETQYF. The base sequence is TGCAGTGTAGGACTAGTCCTATATGAGACCCAGTACTTC. The rearranged chain carries TRBV20-1 and TRBJ2-5; 7 junctional bases match TRBD2. CDR1 is given as DFQATT and CDR2 as SNEGSKA, both from the germline V gene (reference sequence). The CDR3 sequence holds 13 residues, the cysteine and phenylalanine included. Here the CDR3 DNA is all that survives: 39 bases in frame from base 1. Trimming accounts for 7 bases at V and 5 bases at J, while the number of junction bases matched to no gene is 10.